The rows below give T cell receptor beta chains drawn from one sample of a study of blood T cell repertoires in COVID-19. Produced via immunoSEQ multiplex PCR; TCRdb's table is partial and in-frame only. The sample lists about 190,000 clones, over 80% occurring once. The material sequenced was PBMCs or T cells enriched from blood (not recorded which). The receptors derive from a woman aged 25 to 39 who had been exposed to COVID-19. Each CDR3 is given with its conserved first and last residue.

TRBJ2-3 TRBV9 CASSVAAGADTQYF
TRBJ1-5 TRBV10-3 CAISDQISNQPQHF
TRBJ1-2 TRBV7-9 CASSSTSMDRGTNYGYTF
TRBJ1-5 TRBV2 CASSTARTGSQPQHF
TRBJ1-6 TRBV5-8 CASRARGNSPLHF
TRBJ2-2 TRBV29-1 CSVSAGGNTGELFF
TRBJ1-1 TRBV10-3 CAISDQGTEAFF
TRBJ2-3 TRBV12-3/TRBV12-4 CASSLRADTQYF
TRBJ1-4 TRBV5-1 CASSLDPATNEKLFF
TRBJ1-1 TRBV11-2 CASSRDSGEAFF
TRBJ2-3 TRBV4-1 CASSQGQGMPDTQYF
TRBJ2-7 TRBV2 CASKGPLYEQYF
TRBJ2-1 TRBV18 CASSLKKTESYNEQFF
TRBJ1-1 TRBV15 CATSRVRGEAFF
TRBJ2-7 TRBV4-1 CASSSPSRGEQYF
TRBJ1-6 TRBV2 CASSESGSPLHF
TRBJ2-2 TRBV18 CASSPRTGRDTGELFF
TRBJ2-1 TRBV27 CASKRESSYNEQFF
TRBJ2-3 TRBV27 CASSLETSTDTQYF
TRBJ2-7 TRBV5-4 CASSGGQFYEQYF
TRBJ1-5 TRBV20-1 CSASMEGSYSNQPQHF
TRBJ1-2 TRBV5-1 CASSPTGSTYGYTF
TRBJ2-7 TRBV21-1 CASNTLRQGAFISRTTREQYF
TRBJ2-7 TRBV29-1 CSVGEVRLEQYF
TRBJ1-6 TRBV25-1 CASSAGTGNSPLHF
TRBJ2-1 TRBV24-1 CATTPRLSYNEQFF
TRBJ1-1 TRBV7-9 CASSTSYRGNTAFF
TRBJ2-1 TRBV2 CASGLAAPNEQFF
TRBJ2-1 TRBV4-1 CASSQEFRNSNEQFF
TRBJ1-5 TRBV4-1 CASSQDGQGKSQHF
TRBJ2-1 TRBV5-1 CASSVLFSNEQFF
TRBJ2-7 TRBV12-3/TRBV12-4 CASSLTGPYEQYF
TRBJ2-1 TRBV11-2 CASSLVGGDLNEQFF
TRBJ1-1 TRBV2 CASRGQNTEAFF
TRBJ2-7 TRBV11-2 CASSSRSGGPLYEQYF
TRBJ2-1 TRBV11-3 CASSSGGAWAEQFF
TRBJ1-2 TRBV7-2 CASSPDLSSGYGYTF
TRBJ1-6 TRBV6-4 CASSILTFEGSYNSPLHF
TRBJ1-4 TRBV7-2 CASSLPKTGGPATNEKLFF
TRBJ1-2 TRBV2 CASSQEGNYGYTF
TRBJ1-3 TRBV7-2 CASSLNRNSGNTIYF
TRBJ1-6 TRBV6-5 CASSKGDRGNSPLHF
TRBJ2-3 TRBV13 CASGPVLDYTDTQYF
TRBJ1-6 TRBV19 CASSIDWPSSPLHF
TRBJ2-2 TRBV12-3/TRBV12-4 CASSFAGELFF
TRBJ1-4 TRBV23-1 CASSHIYAEKLFF
TRBJ1-6 TRBV6-4 CASSDSKGAGSAYNSPLHF
TRBJ2-1 TRBV7-2 CASRRVAGGNEQFF
TRBJ1-1 TRBV10-2 CAVDRGDEGTEAFF
TRBJ1-2 TRBV19 CASISREGARHGYTF
TRBJ1-4 TRBV5-1 CASSSGGQAKGEKLFF
TRBJ2-4 TRBV3-1/TRBV3-2 CASSQVASGGLAKNIQYF
TRBJ2-1 TRBV4-3 CASSQVGGDNEQFF